This T cell receptor (beta chain) derives from a study of blood T cell repertoires in COVID-19. Sequencing was performed with immunoSEQ multiplex PCR; in TCRdb, only in-frame clones are kept and a portion is missing. The sample shows 250,000 to 350,000 clones, around 87% of them seen only once. This sequence was found in a woman aged 45-65 years with active or convalescent COVID-19. The sample was peripheral blood.

This chain's CDR3 is CASSLSTGRGETQYF. The CDR3 DNA follows: TGTGCCAGCAGTTTGTCCACCGGCCGCGGGGAGACCCAGTACTTC. This rearrangement joins TRBV27 to TRBJ2-5; TRBD2 is a possible D gene (5 bases). The CDR3 has 15 residues. Germline V gene lookup returns CDR1 MNHEY and CDR2 SMNVEV (reference sequence). V was pared by 3 bases and J by 5 bases, with 16 bases between.